Included here is one T cell receptor (beta chain) sequence, with context. Its antigen remains unidentified. CDR3 length equals 13 residues. Germline V gene sequence: CDR1 LGHDT, CDR2 YNNKEL (reference sequence). Trimming stripped 2 bases from V and 7 bases from J, with 9 bases between. Quantitative 5'-RACE with molecular barcodes produced the TCR beta libraries. Each CDR3 protein gets one entry after TCRdb re-called the 5' RACE reads with MiXCR. The sample lists fewer than 550,000 distinct CDR3 sequences, approximately 5% occurring once. This sample was taken from a study of CD8 T cells in ankylosing spondylitis. Whole-study findings and limits: Those disease-linked clones were CD8+; they were also relatively rare in peripheral blood. As reported, disease-linked clones showed significant enrichment in matched ankylosing spondylitis synovial fluid. Several highly homologous variants made up a TCR beta motif, and this motif appeared characteristic of ankylosing spondylitis blood.

The sequencing sample was made of blood, either unsorted or a sorted T cell fraction (not recorded which). J is TRBJ2-1 and V is TRBV3-1; D is undetermined. The receptor was derived from a male donor with ankylosing spondylitis. CDR3 nucleotide sequence: TGTGCCAGCAGCCAACTCGGTGGGAATGAGCAGTTCTTC. It codes for CASSQLGGNEQFF.